The 22 T cell receptor beta chains in this list originate from one sample, sequenced in a study of control samples from healthy donors and cancer patients. Generated by immunoSEQ multiplex PCR, the TCRdb table keeps only in-frame clones and is missing some. The sample has fewer than 500,000 clones; 75% to 95% are singletons. Sample: PBMCs. The receptor source for this set is a man aged 40-55 years with head and neck cancer.

J is TRBJ1-1 and V is TRBV30; the D is unclear. Per germline, CDR1 GTSNPN and CDR2 SVGIG (reference sequence). V lost 4 bases and J 3 bases, leaving 15 bases between the germline ends. This CDR3 region has 14 residues. CDR3 loop: CAWMVGVGYTEAFF. In DNA, the CDR3 is TGTGCCTGGATGGTTGGGGTGGGGTACACTGAAGCTTTCTTT. Full variable domain (remainder filled in from reference TRBV30 and TRBJ1-1): SQTIHQWPATLVQPVGSPLSLECTVEGTSNPNLYWYRQAAGRGLQLLFYSVGIGQISSEVPQNLSASRPQDRQFILSSKKLLLSDSGFYLCAWMVGVGYTEAFFGQGTRLTVV.

The genes are TRBV18 and TRBJ1-5, with 8 bases fitting TRBD1. The CDR3 is 18 amino acids. Germline assignment: CDR1 KGHSH and CDR2 LQKENI. The trim removed 3 bases at V and 4 bases at J, leaving 14 bases unmatched. The CDR3, as DNA: TGTGCCAGCTCACCCCTACCAGGGGGCCTTCCTAATAATCAGCCCCAGCATTTT. Translation gives CASSPLPGGLPNNQPQHF. Based on the CDR3 plus reference TRBV18 and TRBJ1-5, the full variable domain is NAGVMQNPRHLVRRRGQEARLRCSPMKGHSHVYWYRQLPEEGLKFMVYLQKENIIDESGMPKERFSAEFPKEGPSILRIQQVVRGDSAAYFCASSPLPGGLPNNQPQHFGDGTRLSIL.

This clone occurred a few times. The chain employs TRBV28 and TRBJ1-2; D perhaps matches TRBD1 (5 bases). Germline V gives CDR1 MDHEN, CDR2 SYDVKM. The V gene lost 4 bases and the J gene lost 6 bases, with 12 bases spanning the gap. The length of the CDR3 is 13 residues. The CDR3 coding sequence is TGTGCCAGCAGTTACATACGGGGGGATGGCTACACCTTC. Its translation: CASSYIRGDGYTF.

The chain recombines TRBV6-5 with TRBJ2-1; 12 nucleotides line up with TRBD2. CDR3 length equals 13 residues. CDR1 is MNHEY, CDR2 SVGAGI, per germline. V was pared by 6 bases and J by 7 bases, with 1 base of the junction left unmatched. The CDR3 DNA sequence: TGTGCCAGCAGGACTAGCGGGGGTAATGAGCAGTTCTTC. It yields the protein CASRTSGGNEQFF.

The gene calls are TRBV28 and TRBJ2-3; no firm D call. This CDR3 contains 14 residues. Germline V gene lookup returns CDR1 MDHEN and CDR2 SYDVKM. V lost 11 bases, J lost 2 bases, and 17 bases lay in between. CDR3 nucleotides: TGTGCCTCAATCTGGGGTGGGGACACAGATACGCAGTATTTT. Encoded protein: CASIWGGDTDTQYF.

CDR3 sequence: CASSYSGPDKAQPQHF. CDR3 DNA: TGTGCCAGCAGTTACTCGGGTCCTGACAAGGCTCAGCCCCAGCATTTT. The chain joins TRBV6-2 or TRBV6-3 to TRBJ1-5; D gene ambiguous. CDR3 size: 16 residues. Per germline, CDR1 MNHEY and CDR2 SVGEGT. V was shortened by 0 bases and J by 6 bases, with 15 bases between the two germline ends.

V usage is TRBV4-2 and J usage is TRBJ2-2; D perhaps matches TRBD2 (6 bases). The germline CDR1 and CDR2 sequences are LGHNA and YNFKEQ. The CDR3 runs to 14 residues. Between the trimmed V and J ends, which lost 11 bases and 1 base, there was a span of 14 bases. CDR3 loop: CAGSGGGNTGELFF. The CDR3 nucleotides are TGTGCCGGGTCTGGGGGAGGGAACACCGGGGAGCTGTTTTTT.

This chain joins TRBV10-3 and TRBJ1-5; D is unresolved. The CDR3 sequence is 14 residues long. The V gene's germline CDR1 is ENHRY and CDR2 SYGVKD. V gave up 6 bases and J gave up 0 bases, with 9 bases separating them. CDR3 loop: CAIRADNSNQPQHF. As DNA, the CDR3 is TGTGCCATCAGGGCTGATAATAGCAATCAGCCCCAGCATTTT.

This clone was seen more than once but under ten times. This chain joins TRBV7-3 and TRBJ1-1; D is ambiguous. The CDR3 consists of 14 residues. V shed 1 base and J shed 2 bases, with 8 bases lying between them. The germline CDR1 and CDR2 sequences are SGHTA and FQGTGA. The CDR3 DNA follows: TGTGCCAGCAGCTTAAACTCGGGAAACACTGAAGCTTTCTTT. Encoded protein: CASSLNSGNTEAFF.

This clone has a handful of counts. This rearrangement joins TRBV5-8 to TRBJ1-1; D call uncertain. CDR1 SGHTS and CDR2 YDEGEE come from the germline V gene. The germline V and J ends were trimmed by 4 bases and 1 base, with 5 bases remaining between them. There are 12 residues in the CDR3. CDR3 nucleotide sequence: TGTGCCAGCAGCCCTACGAACACTGAAGCTTTCTTT. It encodes CASSPTNTEAFF.

The chain links TRBV7-2 to TRBJ1-5; D is ambiguous. V lost 1 base and J 5 bases, leaving 12 bases between the germline ends. Germline lookup yields CDR1 SGHTA and CDR2 FQGNSA. This CDR3 is built from 15 residues. For the CDR3, the DNA is TGTGCCAGCAGCTTAGATGTTTCAGCCTATCAGCCCCAGCATTTT. Its translation: CASSLDVSAYQPQHF.

This clone appeared a single time. The chain carries TRBV19 and TRBJ2-7, with D possibly TRBD1 on 6 matching bases. The germline gives CDR1 LNHDA, CDR2 SQIVND (reference sequence). Trimming removed 5 bases from V and 3 bases from J, with 14 bases in between. This CDR3 has 14 amino acids. The CDR3 sequence: CASSVPGHLYEQYF. The CDR3 DNA sequence: TGTGCCAGTAGTGTACCGGGACACCTCTACGAGCAGTACTTC.

V usage is TRBV6-5 and J usage is TRBJ1-4; D is undetermined. Germline V gene sequence: CDR1 MNHEY, CDR2 SVGAGI. V lost 2 bases to trimming and J lost 8 bases, with 18 bases between them. This CDR3 comprises 16 residues. The CDR3 sequence is CASSYDPGIPVEKLFF. DNA for the CDR3: TGTGCCAGCAGTTACGACCCTGGGATACCCGTGGAAAAACTGTTTTTT.

The rearrangement links TRBV5-1 to TRBJ1-2, with 12 positions matching TRBD1. With V trimmed by 4 bases and J by 8 bases, 12 bases remained unmatched. The CDR3 is made up of 16 amino acids. The germline gives CDR1 SGHRS, CDR2 YFSETQ. CDR3 DNA: TGCGCCAGCAGCGTGGGACAGGGGGCCCGTGGAGGAGGCTACACCTTC. Amino acid sequence: CASSVGQGARGGGYTF.

In its sample, this clone was seen once. V and J are TRBV19 and TRBJ1-1; 7 positions match TRBD1. Germline V gives CDR1 LNHDA, CDR2 SQIVND (reference sequence). V was pared by 6 bases and J by 1 base, with 8 bases of the junction left unmatched. This CDR3 is 15 amino acids long. In nucleotides, the CDR3 is TGTGCCAGTAGAAGTCCTGGACAGGCGAACACTGAAGCTTTCTTT. Its protein product is CASRSPGQANTEAFF.

This clone was observed a single time. The chain joins TRBV27 to TRBJ2-3; D may be TRBD1 (5 bases). The CDR3 is 17 amino acids. V was clipped by 4 bases and J by 1 base, with 18 bases between them. Germline V gives CDR1 MNHEY, CDR2 SMNVEV (reference sequence). In DNA form, the CDR3 reads TGTGCCAGCAGTTCCCTCCCGACAGAATGGGGCACAGATACGCAGTATTTT. Protein: CASSSLPTEWGTDTQYF.

The table lists this clone with a count of one. The rearrangement joins TRBV28 to TRBJ1-1; D perhaps matches TRBD1 (6 bases). CDR1 and CDR2 from the germline V gene are MDHEN and SYDVKM. The CDR3 consists of 14 residues. Trimming cost V 6 bases and J 5 bases, with 16 bases left between them. In nucleotides, the CDR3 is TGTGCCAGCAGAATGGACAGAATGGGAACTGAAGCTTTCTTT. Residues: CASRMDRMGTEAFF.

This clone was seen just once. The chain combines TRBV5-1 with TRBJ1-4; 7 bases fit TRBD1. The germline V gene encodes CDR1 SGHRS and CDR2 YFSETQ. The CDR3 loop spans 15 amino acids. V lost 4 bases to trimming and J lost 5 bases; unmatched junction nucleotides: 8. The CDR3: CASSLGRGRNEKLFF. In nucleotides, the CDR3 is TGCGCCAGCAGCCTTGGTAGGGGGCGAAATGAAAAACTGTTTTTT.

The chain recombines TRBV29-1 with TRBJ2-1; D remains ambiguous. Germline V gene lookup returns CDR1 SQVTM and CDR2 ANQGSEA. This CDR3 region has 16 residues. Trimming shortened V by 0 bases and J by 8 bases, and 20 bases separated the two germline ends. CDR3 in amino acids: CSVEDSPWFGFDEQFF. CDR3 in DNA: TGCAGCGTTGAAGACTCCCCTTGGTTCGGGTTTGATGAGCAGTTCTTC.

The chain carries TRBV29-1 and TRBJ1-1, with a possible D match to TRBD1 (6 bases). CDR1 is SQVTM and CDR2 is ANQGSEA in the germline V gene. Trimming shortened V by 7 bases and J by 4 bases, and 19 bases separated the two germline ends. The CDR3 covers 14 residues. CDR3 amino acids: CSAISGDRGTEAFF. CDR3 DNA sequence: TGCAGCGCCATTTCAGGGGATAGGGGCACTGAAGCTTTCTTT.

This clone was counted between two and nine times. The J gene is TRBJ1-2, the V gene TRBV28, with no clear D. CDR1 MDHEN and CDR2 SYDVKM come from the germline V gene. Trimming took 2 bases from V and 8 from J, leaving 9 bases between them. The CDR3 is 12 amino acids. CDR3: CASSLRGRGYTF. The CDR3 DNA sequence: TGTGCCAGCAGTTTACGGGGTAGGGGCTACACCTTC.

The gene calls are TRBV7-8 and TRBJ1-5; TRBD1 agrees at 7 bases. After removal of 5 bases from V and 3 bases from J, the junction contained 10 bases not matched to a gene. The CDR3 runs to 16 residues. CDR1 and CDR2 (germline): SGHVS, FQNEAQ. The CDR3 sequence: CASSRETGAPNQPQHF. CDR3 nucleotides: TGTGCCAGCAGCCGAGAAACAGGGGCCCCCAATCAGCCCCAGCATTTT.